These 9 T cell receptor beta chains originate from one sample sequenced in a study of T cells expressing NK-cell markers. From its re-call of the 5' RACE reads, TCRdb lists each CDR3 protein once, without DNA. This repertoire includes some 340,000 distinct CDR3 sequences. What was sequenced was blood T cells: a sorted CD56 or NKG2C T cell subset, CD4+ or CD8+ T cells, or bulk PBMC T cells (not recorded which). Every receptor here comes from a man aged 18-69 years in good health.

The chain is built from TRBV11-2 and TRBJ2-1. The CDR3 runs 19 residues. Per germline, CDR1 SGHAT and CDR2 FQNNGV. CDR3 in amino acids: CASSEQTPTGGSSYNEQFF. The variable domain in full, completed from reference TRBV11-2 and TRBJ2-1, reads EAGVAQSPRYKIIEKRQSVAFWCNPISGHATLYWYQQILGQGPKLLIQFQNNGVVDDSQLPKDRFSAERLKGVDSTLKIQPAKLEDSAVYLCASSEQTPTGGSSYNEQFFGPGTRLTVL.

The CDR3 reads CASSLLSWGTDTQYF. J is TRBJ2-3 and V is TRBV7-8; TCRdb outputs TRBD1, but without DNA this stays unchecked. The CDR3 consists of 15 residues. From germline, CDR1 is SGHVS and CDR2 FQNEAQ.

CDR3 in amino acids: CSARDLGMNTEAFF. J is TRBJ1-1 and V is TRBV20-1. This CDR3 region has 14 residues. In germline, CDR1 is DFQATT, CDR2 SNEGSKA (reference sequence).

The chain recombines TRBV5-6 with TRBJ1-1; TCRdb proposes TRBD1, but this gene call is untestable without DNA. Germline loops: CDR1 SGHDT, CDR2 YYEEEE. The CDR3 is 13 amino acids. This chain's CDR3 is CASSTWTGGAAFF.

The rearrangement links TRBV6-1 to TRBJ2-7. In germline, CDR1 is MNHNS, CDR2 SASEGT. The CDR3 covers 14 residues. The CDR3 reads CASRAKGNLYEQYF.

CDR3 sequence: CASSLGGGAKSYEQYF. V usage is TRBV11-3 and J usage is TRBJ2-7; the TCRdb call, TRBD2, lacks DNA for checking. Germline-derived CDR1 and CDR2 are SGHNT and YENEEA. The CDR3 consists of 16 residues.

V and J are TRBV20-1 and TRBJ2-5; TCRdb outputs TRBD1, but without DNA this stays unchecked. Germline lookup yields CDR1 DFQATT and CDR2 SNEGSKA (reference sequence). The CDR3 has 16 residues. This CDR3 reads CSARDITGGSQETQYF.

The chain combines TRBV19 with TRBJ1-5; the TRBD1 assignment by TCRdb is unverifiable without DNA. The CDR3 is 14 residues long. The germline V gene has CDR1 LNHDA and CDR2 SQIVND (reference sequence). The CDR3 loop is CASGSDRPHQPQHF.

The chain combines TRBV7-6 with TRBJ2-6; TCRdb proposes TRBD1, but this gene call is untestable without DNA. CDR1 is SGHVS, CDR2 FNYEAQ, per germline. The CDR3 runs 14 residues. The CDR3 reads CASSYQGGANVLTF.